This T cell receptor beta chain was found in a study of blood T cell repertoires in COVID-19. On the study more broadly: Samples representing acute and convalescent COVID-19 were sourced from the United States, Italy and Spain. Sources were T cells, B-cell-depleted T cells, or PBMCs; the material itself was cDNA or gDNA.

The CDR3 consists of 16 residues. Germline CDR1 is KGHDR and CDR2 is SFDVKD. V was pared by 5 bases and J by 1 base, with 5 bases of the junction left unmatched. Original handling: Estimation of nucleated cell counts relied on the amplification of reference gene primers. TCRdb's copy holds only in-frame clones and misses some; the assay was immunoSEQ multiplex PCR. The V and J calls and clone size are taken from that table; D and trimming were inferred from the DNA. The sample consists of approximately 430,000 clones, 80% to 90% of them appearing once. This chain links TRBV24-1 with TRBJ2-3; TRBD2 matches at 10 bases. Sequenced input: peripheral blood. This sequence was found in a woman aged 30 to 39 with active or convalescent COVID-19. DNA of the CDR3: TGTGCCACCAGTGGAGCGGGAGGGCCCGGCACAGATACGCAGTATTTT. This sequence encodes CATSGAGGPGTDTQYF.